The clone carrying this T cell receptor beta chain was detected only a few times. The data are from a study of somatic mutations in cytotoxic T cells in rheumatoid arthritis. TCRdb's copy holds only in-frame clones and misses some; the assay was immunoSEQ multiplex PCR. The table shows about 10,000 clones, with 70% to 90% occurring only once. Germline V CDR1 and CDR2: MNHEY, SMNVEV (reference sequence). Trimming cost V 6 bases and J 2 bases, with 14 bases left between them. CDR3 length: 14 amino acids. The TCR originated in an adult with rheumatoid arthritis. The J gene is TRBJ2-7, the V gene TRBV27; no clear D. Sequencing was done on a sample of CD8+ T cells sorted from blood. The CDR3 DNA reads TGTGCCAGCAGCCCCGGCACAAACACCTACGAGCAGTACTTC. Protein sequence: CASSPGTNTYEQYF.